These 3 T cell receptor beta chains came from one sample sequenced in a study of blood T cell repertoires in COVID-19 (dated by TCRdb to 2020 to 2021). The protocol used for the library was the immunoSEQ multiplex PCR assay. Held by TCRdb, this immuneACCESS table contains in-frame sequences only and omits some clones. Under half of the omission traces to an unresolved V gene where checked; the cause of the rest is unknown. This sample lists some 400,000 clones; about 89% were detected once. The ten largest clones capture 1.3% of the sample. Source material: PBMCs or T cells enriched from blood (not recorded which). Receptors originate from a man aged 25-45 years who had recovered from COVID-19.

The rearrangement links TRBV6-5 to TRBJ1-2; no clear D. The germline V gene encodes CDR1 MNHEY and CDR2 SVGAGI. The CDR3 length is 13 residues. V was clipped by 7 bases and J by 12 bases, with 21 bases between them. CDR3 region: CASKLAFLSADTF. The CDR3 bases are TGTGCCAGCAAACTAGCGTTCTTGAGCGCGGACACCTTC.

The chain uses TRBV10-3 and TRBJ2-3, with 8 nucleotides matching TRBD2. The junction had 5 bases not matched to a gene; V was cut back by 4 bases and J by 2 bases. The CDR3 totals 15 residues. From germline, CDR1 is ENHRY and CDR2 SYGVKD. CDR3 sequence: CAISGILAVTDTQYF. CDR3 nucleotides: TGTGCCATCAGTGGTATACTAGCGGTCACAGATACGCAGTATTTT.

CDR3 in DNA: TGCGCCAGCAGCCACATGGACAGGGCGAACACTGAAGCTTTCTTT. Protein: CASSHMDRANTEAFF. The chain employs TRBV4-3 and TRBJ1-1; TRBD1 agrees at 8 bases. The CDR3 contains 15 residues. From germline, CDR1 is LGHNA and CDR2 YSLEER. V gave up 3 bases and J gave up 1 base; unmatched junction bases: 4.